The text below deals with one T cell receptor (beta chain). Antigen: not known. The germline CDR1 and CDR2 sequences are MRHNA and SNTAGT. Between the trimmed V and J ends, which lost 3 bases and 2 bases, there was a span of 7 bases. The CDR3 spans 13 residues. This specimen comes from a study of glioma-infiltrating T cells after dendritic cell vaccination. Study-level findings and limits: Complete blood and tumor specimen sets were limited to few patients.

Primers: 60 V beta forward and 13 J beta reverse. TCRdb keeps only in-frame clones here, not all; method: immunoSEQ multiplex PCR. Among around 100,000 clones listed, roughly 76% were seen once. The gene calls are TRBV6-4 and TRBJ1-1; D unclear. The origin of this receptor is a human donor with glioblastoma. The material was blood, obtained before dendritic cell vaccination. As DNA, the CDR3 is TGTGCCAGCAGTGAGGAGCTAAACACTGAAGCTTTCTTT. Translation: CASSEELNTEAFF.